Below, 7 T cell receptor beta chains from the same sample are listed, as sequenced in a study of shared clonotypes between healthy human individuals. Assay used: immunoSEQ multiplex PCR; TCRdb lists only in-frame clones, some missing. This sample yields around 510,000 clones, of which roughly four fifths are seen a single time; around 12% belongs to the top ten. The material sequenced was PBMCs. These receptors all come from a middle-aged woman in good health. Some clones in this sample may be carry-over from other donors' samples.

J is TRBJ2-1 and V is TRBV2; 7 nucleotides align to TRBD2. CDR3 length: 14 residues. Germline assignment: CDR1 SNHLY and CDR2 FYNNEI. Trimming at V came to 5 bases and at J to 4 bases, leaving 5 bases not matched to a gene. The CDR3 region has the DNA TGTGCCAGCAGTCTAAGCGGGACTTACAATGAGCAGTTCTTC. Protein sequence: CASSLSGTYNEQFF.

This clone has at least ten counts. The genes are TRBV27 and TRBJ2-7, with D perhaps matching TRBD1 (5 bases). The germline V and J ends were trimmed by 6 bases and 1 base, with 10 bases remaining between them. The CDR3 sequence is 13 residues long. CDR1 MNHEY and CDR2 SMNVEV come from the germline V gene (reference sequence). The CDR3 loop is CASSEDNSYEQYF. The CDR3 region has the DNA TGTGCCAGCAGCGAGGACAATTCCTACGAGCAGTACTTC.

The V gene is TRBV29-1, the J gene TRBJ2-5, with TRBD1 as a possible D gene (6 bases). The germline V and J ends were trimmed by 3 bases and 9 bases, with 17 bases remaining between them. The CDR3 loop spans 13 amino acids. From germline, CDR1 is SQVTM and CDR2 ANQGSEA. This CDR3 reads CSVDRPGVMAQYF. The CDR3 DNA sequence: TGCAGCGTTGATAGGCCAGGGGTAATGGCCCAGTACTTC.

On this clone itself: Other DNA sequences from this sample encode an identical CDR3 as well. The chain uses TRBV30 and TRBJ2-1, with no clear D. CDR1 and CDR2 (germline): GTSNPN, SVGIG (reference sequence). This CDR3 region has 11 residues. Trimming removed 5 bases at V and 8 bases at J, with 10 bases between. Written as DNA, the CDR3 is TGTGCCTGGGATTACTTGGATGAGCAGTTCTTC. Protein: CAWDYLDEQFF. Using reference TRBV30 and TRBJ2-1 for the parts outside the CDR3, the full variable domain is SQTIHQWPATLVQPVGSPLSLECTVEGTSNPNLYWYRQAAGRGLQLLFYSVGIGQISSEVPQNLSASRPQDRQFILSSKKLLLSDSGFYLCAWDYLDEQFFGPGTRLTVL.

The genes are TRBV4-3 and TRBJ1-4, with TRBD1 matching over 8 bases. The CDR3 runs 12 residues. The V segment lost 4 bases and the J segment 14 bases; nucleotides outside the gene matches: 6. The germline gives CDR1 LGHNA, CDR2 YSLEER. The chain's CDR3 is CASSLDRGLLFF. The CDR3 DNA reads TGCGCCAGCAGCCTCGACAGGGGACTGCTGTTTTTT.

This clone was detected ten times or more. This rearrangement joins TRBV5-1 to TRBJ2-7; D ambiguous. Germline V gene data show CDR1 as SGHRS and CDR2 as YFSETQ. The CDR3 is 14 amino acids. Trimming shortened V by 0 bases and J by 0 bases, and 7 bases separated the two germline ends. The CDR3 DNA is TGCGCCAGCAGCTTGGAGACGTCCTCCTACGAGCAGTACTTC. Protein product: CASSLETSSYEQYF.

J is TRBJ1-2 and V is TRBV7-2; the D gene is possibly TRBD1 (6 bases). V lost 1 base to trimming and J lost 10 bases, with 16 bases between them. Germline values: CDR1 SGHTA, CDR2 FQGNSA. The CDR3 totals 14 residues. CDR3 residues: CASSLDALRGSYTF. The CDR3 region has the DNA TGTGCCAGCAGCTTAGACGCGCTCAGGGGTTCCTACACCTTC.